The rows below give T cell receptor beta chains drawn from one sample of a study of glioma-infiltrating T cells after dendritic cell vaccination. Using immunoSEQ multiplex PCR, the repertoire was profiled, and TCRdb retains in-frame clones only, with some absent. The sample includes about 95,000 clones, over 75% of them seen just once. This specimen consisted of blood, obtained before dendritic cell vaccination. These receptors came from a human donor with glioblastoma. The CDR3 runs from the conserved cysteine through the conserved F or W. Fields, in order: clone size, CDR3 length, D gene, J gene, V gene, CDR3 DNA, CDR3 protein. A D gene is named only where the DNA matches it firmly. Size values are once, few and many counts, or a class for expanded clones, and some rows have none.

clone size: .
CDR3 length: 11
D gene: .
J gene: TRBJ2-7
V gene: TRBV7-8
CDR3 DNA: TGTGCCAGCAGCTTCGAGGACGAGCAGTACTTC
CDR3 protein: CASSFEDEQYF

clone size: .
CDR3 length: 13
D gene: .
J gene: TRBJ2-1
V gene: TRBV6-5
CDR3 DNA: TGTGCCAGCAGTTACAGCCTTACTAATGAGCAGTTCTTC
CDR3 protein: CASSYSLTNEQFF

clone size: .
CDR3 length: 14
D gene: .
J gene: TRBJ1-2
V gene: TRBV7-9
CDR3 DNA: TGTGCCAGCAGCTTAGCCGGAGTTACTTATGGCTACACCTTC
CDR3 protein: CASSLAGVTYGYTF

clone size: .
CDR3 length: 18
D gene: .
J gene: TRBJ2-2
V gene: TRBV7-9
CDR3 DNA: TGTGCCAGCAGCTTAAGGGGGTCCGGCGGGCTGAACACCGGGGAGCTGTTTTTT
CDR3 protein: CASSLRGSGGLNTGELFF

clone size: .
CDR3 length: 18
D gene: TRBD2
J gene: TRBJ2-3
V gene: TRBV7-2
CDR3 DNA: TGTGCCAGCAGCTTACATTCCGGACTAGCGGGAGGGCAGGATACGCAGTATTTT
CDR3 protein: CASSLHSGLAGGQDTQYF

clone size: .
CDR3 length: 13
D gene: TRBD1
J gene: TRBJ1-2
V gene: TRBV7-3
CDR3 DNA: TGTGCCAGCAGCCCCGGGACAGTTTATGGCTACACCTTC
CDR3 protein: CASSPGTVYGYTF

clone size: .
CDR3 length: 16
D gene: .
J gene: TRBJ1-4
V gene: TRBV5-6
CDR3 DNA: TGTGCCAGCAGCTTGGGGGCCGCGGGTGACGGGGAAAAACTGTTTTTT
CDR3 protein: CASSLGAAGDGEKLFF

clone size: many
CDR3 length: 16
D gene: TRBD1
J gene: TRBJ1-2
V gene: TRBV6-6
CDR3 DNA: TGTGCCAGCAGACCCGGCCGACAGGGGGGCGACTATGGCTACACCTTC
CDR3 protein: CASRPGRQGGDYGYTF

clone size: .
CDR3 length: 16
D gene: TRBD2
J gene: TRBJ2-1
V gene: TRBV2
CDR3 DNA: TGTGCCAGCAGTAGGACGGGGGGGCCTTCCTACAATGAGCAGTTCTTC
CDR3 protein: CASSRTGGPSYNEQFF

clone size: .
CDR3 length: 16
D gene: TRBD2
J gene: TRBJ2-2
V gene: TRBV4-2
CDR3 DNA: TGTGCCAGCAGCCCACGACTAGCGGGGAACACCGGGGAGCTGTTTTTT
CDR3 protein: CASSPRLAGNTGELFF

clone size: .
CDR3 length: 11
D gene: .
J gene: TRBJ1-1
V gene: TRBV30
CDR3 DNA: TGTGCCTGGTCGCGGGACACTGAAGCTTTCTTT
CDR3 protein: CAWSRDTEAFF

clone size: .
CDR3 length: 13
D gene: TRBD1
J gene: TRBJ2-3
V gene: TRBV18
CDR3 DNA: TGTGCCAGCTCACCGACAGGGATGGATACGCAGTATTTT
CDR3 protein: CASSPTGMDTQYF

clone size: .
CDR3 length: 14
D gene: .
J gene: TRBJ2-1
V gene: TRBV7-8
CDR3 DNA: TGTGCCAGCAGCGGACAGAGCTCCTACAATGAGCAGTTCTTC
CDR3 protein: CASSGQSSYNEQFF

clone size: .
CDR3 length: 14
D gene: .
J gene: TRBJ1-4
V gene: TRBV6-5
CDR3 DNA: TGTGCCAGCAGTTACACGGACAGAGCTGAAAAACTGTTTTTT
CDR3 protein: CASSYTDRAEKLFF

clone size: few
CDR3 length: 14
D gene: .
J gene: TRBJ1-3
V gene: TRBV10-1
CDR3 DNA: TGCGCCAGCAGTGGATCGGGGTCTGGAAACACCATATATTTT
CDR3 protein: CASSGSGSGNTIYF

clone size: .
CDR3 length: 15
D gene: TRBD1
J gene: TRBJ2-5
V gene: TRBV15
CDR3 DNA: TGTGCCACCAGCAGAGGACAGGGGTTGCAAGAGACCCAGTACTTC
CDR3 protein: CATSRGQGLQETQYF

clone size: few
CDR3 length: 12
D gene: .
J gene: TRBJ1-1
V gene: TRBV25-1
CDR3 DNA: TGTGCCAGCAGTATGACAGGTACGGAAGCTTTCTTT
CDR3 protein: CASSMTGTEAFF

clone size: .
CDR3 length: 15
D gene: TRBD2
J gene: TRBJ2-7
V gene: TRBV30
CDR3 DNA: TGTGCCTGGAGTGCCGGGACTAGCGGGAGCTACGAGCAGTACTTC
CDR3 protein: CAWSAGTSGSYEQYF

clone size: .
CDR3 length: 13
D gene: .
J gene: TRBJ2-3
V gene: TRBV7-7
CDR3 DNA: TGTGCCAGCAGCTTAAGTGACTTAGATACGCAGTATTTT
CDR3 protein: CASSLSDLDTQYF

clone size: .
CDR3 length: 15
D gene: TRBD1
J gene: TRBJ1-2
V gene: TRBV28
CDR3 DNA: TGTGCCAGCAGTCCAACGGACAGGGGGAGGAATGGCTACACCTTC
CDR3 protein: CASSPTDRGRNGYTF

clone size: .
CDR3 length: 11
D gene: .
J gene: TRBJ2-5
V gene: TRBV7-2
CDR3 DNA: TGTGCCAGCAGCCTACTGGAGACCCAGTACTTC
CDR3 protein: CASSLLETQYF

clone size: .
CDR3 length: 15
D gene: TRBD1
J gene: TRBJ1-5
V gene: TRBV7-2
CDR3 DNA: TGTGCCAGCAGCTTGGGACAGCCTAGCAATCAGCCCCAGCATTTT
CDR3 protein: CASSLGQPSNQPQHF

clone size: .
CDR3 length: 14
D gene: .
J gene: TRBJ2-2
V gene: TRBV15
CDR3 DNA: TGTGCCACCAGCAGAGGAGGAAACACCGGGGAGCTGTTTTTT
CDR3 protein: CATSRGGNTGELFF

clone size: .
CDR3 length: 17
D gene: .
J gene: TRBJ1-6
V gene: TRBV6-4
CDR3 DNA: TGTGCCAGCACCCCTCTCGACACTCGTGGCCTTAATTCACCCCTCCACTTT
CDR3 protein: CASTPLDTRGLNSPLHF

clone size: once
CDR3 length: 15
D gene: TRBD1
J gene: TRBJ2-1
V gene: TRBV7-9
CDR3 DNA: TGTGCCAGCAGACCCGGGACAGGGGTCAAGGATGAGCAGTTCTTC
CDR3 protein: CASRPGTGVKDEQFF

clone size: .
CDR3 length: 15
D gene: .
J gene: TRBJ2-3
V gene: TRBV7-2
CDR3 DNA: TGTGCCAGCAGCCTAATAGCGGTGCGCACAGATACGCAGTATTTT
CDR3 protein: CASSLIAVRTDTQYF

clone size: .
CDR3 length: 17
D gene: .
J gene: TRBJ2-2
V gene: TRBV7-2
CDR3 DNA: TGTGCCAGCAGCCGTACCCCGGGACTCTTAGCCCCCGGGGAGCTGTTTTTT
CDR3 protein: CASSRTPGLLAPGELFF

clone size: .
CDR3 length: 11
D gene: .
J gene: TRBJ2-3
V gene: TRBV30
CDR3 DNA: TGTGCCTGGAACCAGGGCGATACGCAGTATTTT
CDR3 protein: CAWNQGDTQYF

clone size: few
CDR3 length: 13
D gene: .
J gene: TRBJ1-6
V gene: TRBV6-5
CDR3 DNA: TGTGCCAGCAGTACAACAGGTTACTCACCCCTCCACTTT
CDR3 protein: CASSTTGYSPLHF

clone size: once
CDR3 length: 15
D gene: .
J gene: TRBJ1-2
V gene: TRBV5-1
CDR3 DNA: TGCGCCAGCAGCTACCGAGGGGCAGGGGAGGGCGGCTACACCTTC
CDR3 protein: CASSYRGAGEGGYTF

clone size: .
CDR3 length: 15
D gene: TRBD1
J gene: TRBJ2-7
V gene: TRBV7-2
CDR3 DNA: TGTGCCAGCAGCCAGACGCCGGGACAGGGTTACGAGCAGTACTTC
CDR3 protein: CASSQTPGQGYEQYF

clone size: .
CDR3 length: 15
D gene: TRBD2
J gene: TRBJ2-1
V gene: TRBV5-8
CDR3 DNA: TGTGCCAGCAGCAAGGGACTAGCGGGAGTCGATGAGCAGTTCTTC
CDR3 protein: CASSKGLAGVDEQFF

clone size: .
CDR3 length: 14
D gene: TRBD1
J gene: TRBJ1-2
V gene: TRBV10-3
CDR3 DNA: TGTGCCATCCGGGACAGGGACCAAGCTTTTTATTACACCTTC
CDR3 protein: CAIRDRDQAFYYTF

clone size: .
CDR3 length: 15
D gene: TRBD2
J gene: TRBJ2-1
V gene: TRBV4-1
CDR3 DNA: TGCGCCAGCAGCTCTCGACCGGGAGGAGACAATGAGCAGTTCTTC
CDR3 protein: CASSSRPGGDNEQFF

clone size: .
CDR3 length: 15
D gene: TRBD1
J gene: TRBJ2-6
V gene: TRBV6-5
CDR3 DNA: TGTGCCAGCAGACAGGGGGCAACAGGGGCCAACGTCCTGACTTTC
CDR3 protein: CASRQGATGANVLTF

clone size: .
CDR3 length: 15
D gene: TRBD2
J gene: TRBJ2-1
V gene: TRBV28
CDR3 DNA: TGTGCCAGCAGTTTATGGGCGGGAGGGCCTGATGAGCAGTTCTTC
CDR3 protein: CASSLWAGGPDEQFF

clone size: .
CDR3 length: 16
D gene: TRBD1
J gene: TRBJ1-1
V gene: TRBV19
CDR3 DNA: TGTGCCAGCAGCCCGGACAGGGCGGGTCTCAACACTGAAGCTTTCTTT
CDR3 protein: CASSPDRAGLNTEAFF

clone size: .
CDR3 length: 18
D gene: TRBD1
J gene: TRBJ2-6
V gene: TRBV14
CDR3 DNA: TGTGCCAGCAGCCAAATGGGGACAGGGGGCAGTGGGGCCAACGTCCTGACTTTC
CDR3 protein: CASSQMGTGGSGANVLTF

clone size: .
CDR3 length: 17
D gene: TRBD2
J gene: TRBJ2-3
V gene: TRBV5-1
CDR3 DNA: TGCGCCAGCAGCATCACAACTAGCGGGGGGGGCACAGATACGCAGTATTTT
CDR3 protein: CASSITTSGGGTDTQYF

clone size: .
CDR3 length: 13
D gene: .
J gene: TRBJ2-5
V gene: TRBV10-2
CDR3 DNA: TGCGCCAGCAGTGGATGGGTACAGGAGACCCAGTACTTC
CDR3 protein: CASSGWVQETQYF

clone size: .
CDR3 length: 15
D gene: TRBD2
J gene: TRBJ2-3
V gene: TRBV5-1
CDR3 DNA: TGCGCCAGCAGCCTAGGACTAGCGGGAGAAGGAACGCAGTATTTT
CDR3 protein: CASSLGLAGEGTQYF

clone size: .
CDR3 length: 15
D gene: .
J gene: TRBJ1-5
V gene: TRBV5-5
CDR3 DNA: TGTGCCAGCAGCTTGGGGCCGAATAGCAATCAGCCCCAGCATTTT
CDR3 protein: CASSLGPNSNQPQHF

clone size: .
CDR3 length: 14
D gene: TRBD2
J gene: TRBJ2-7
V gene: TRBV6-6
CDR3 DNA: TGTGCCAGCAGTTACAGGGAGGGGACGTACGAGCAGTACTTC
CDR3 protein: CASSYREGTYEQYF

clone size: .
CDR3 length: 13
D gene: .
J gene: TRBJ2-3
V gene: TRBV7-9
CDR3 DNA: TGTGCCAGCAGCTCCACTAGCACAGATACGCAGTATTTT
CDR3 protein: CASSSTSTDTQYF